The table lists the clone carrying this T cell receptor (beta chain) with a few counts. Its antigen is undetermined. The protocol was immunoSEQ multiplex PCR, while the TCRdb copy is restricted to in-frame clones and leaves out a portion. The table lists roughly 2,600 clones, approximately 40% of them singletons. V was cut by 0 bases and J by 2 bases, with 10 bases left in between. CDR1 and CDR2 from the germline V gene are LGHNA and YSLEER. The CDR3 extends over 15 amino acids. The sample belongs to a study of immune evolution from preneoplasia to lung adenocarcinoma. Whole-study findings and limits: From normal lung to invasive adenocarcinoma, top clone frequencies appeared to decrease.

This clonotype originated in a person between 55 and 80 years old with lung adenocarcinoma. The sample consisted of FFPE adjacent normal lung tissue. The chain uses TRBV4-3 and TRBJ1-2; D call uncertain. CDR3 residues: CASSQDPEENYGYTF. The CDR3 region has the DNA TGCGCCAGCAGCCAAGATCCCGAGGAGAACTATGGCTACACCTTC.